A selection of T cell receptor beta chains follows, all from one sample in a study of blood T cell repertoires in COVID-19. Clones were sequenced by immunoSEQ multiplex PCR, and TCRdb holds only the in-frame ones, with some missing. The table lists 26,000 or so clones, around 92% of them singletons, with around 2.8% in the top ten. Sample: peripheral blood. Every receptor here comes from a human donor in a cohort sampled during active COVID-19. The CDR3 runs from the conserved cysteine through the conserved F or W.

TRBV3-1/TRBV3-2,13,CASSQAQGSEAFF
TRBV6-5,14,CAIQTVDSNQPQHF
TRBV4-1,14,CASSQDPSRYGYTF
TRBV6-1,15,CASREGTGGTGELFF
TRBV18,16,CASSPLPGDQTDTQYF
TRBV7-8,14,CASSLGGRETEAFF
TRBV2,14,CASSARVVDTEAFF
TRBV7-6,19,CASSLASEGAKAGANVLTF
TRBV7-6,16,CASSHDRDRVAGELFF
TRBV5-1,16,CASRAGGRDSTDTQYF
TRBV2,15,CASSGRQAGTGELFF
TRBV5-3,15,CARMKTNAENSPLHF
TRBV10-3,13,CAIMTSGLDEQFF
TRBV24-1,14,CATSGTDYNYGYTF
TRBV2,15,CASSWASGGTNEQFF
TRBV25-1,17,CASSEYASGGPAETQYF
TRBV27,17,CASSLFGDRIGYTEAFF
TRBV19,15,CATGLSSTRNTEAFF
TRBV24-1,17,CATSDVKTGFNTGELFF
TRBV15,13,CATSLRLVQPQHF
TRBV12-5,14,CASASGGAYNEQFF